The 17 T cell receptor delta chains in this list originate from one sample, sequenced in a study of γδ T cells in repeated Plasmodium falciparum infection. Vgamma9/Vdelta2+ and Vdelta2-negative gammadelta T cells were flow-sorted from PBMC for bulk sequencing. TCRdb used CATT to re-call clones from the multiplex PCR reads. The sample lists approximately 53,000 delta-chain clones; around 1.8% were seen once. Sequenced sample: gamma-delta T cells from blood. Every receptor here comes from a pool of human donors (malaria-infected and uninfected, not separated).

This clone was counted at least ten times. Given a far larger clone just one base away, this is likely a sequencing read error. The identical CDR3 is also encoded by other nucleotide sequences in the sample. The chain joins TRDV1 to TRDJ3; TRDD3 aligns across 10 bases. Germline V lookup: CDR1 TSWWSYY, CDR2 QGS. This CDR3 is 20 amino acids long. The CDR3 here is CALGGRVRTGGSWDTRQMFF. DNA for the CDR3: TGTGCTCTTGGGGGCAGGGTAAGAACTGGGGGATCCTGGGACACCCGGCAGATGTTTTTC.

A few counts support this clone. It is likely a read error: a sequence one base away is far more abundant. This CDR3 is also generated by other DNA sequences in the sample. The CDR3 sequence is CALGSGGPWGLHTDKLIF. CDR3 nucleotides: TGTGCTCTTGGGAGCGGAGGGCCCTGGGGGTTGCACACCGATAAACTCATCTTT. The rearrangement uses TRDV1 and TRDJ1, with TRDD3 matching 7 bases. Assignment of the J gene here rests on matching the DNA to germline, because TCRdb gives none. Looked up from germline, CDR1 is TSWWSYY and CDR2 is QGS. The CDR3 is made up of 18 amino acids. The trim removed 5 bases at V and 0 bases at J, leaving 15 bases unmatched.

This clone was seen a few times. It is likely a read error: a sequence one base away is far more abundant. At the DNA level, this CDR3 is encoded by other sequences in the same sample as well. This chain links TRDV1 with TRDJ1, with D tentatively TRDD3 (7 bases). This CDR3 region has 17 residues. Germline loops: CDR1 TSWWSYY, CDR2 QGS. This CDR3 reads CALGVPSVLGYTDKLIF. The CDR3 nucleotides read TGTGCTCTTGGGGTACCTTCCGTACTGGGGTACACCGACAAACTCATCTTT.

Details on this clone: It is likely a read error: a sequence one base away is far more abundant. At the DNA level, this CDR3 is encoded by other sequences in the same sample as well. J is TRDJ1 and V is TRDV1; 9 bases align to TRDD2. The length of the CDR3 is 18 residues. CDR1 and CDR2 (germline): TSWWSYY, QGS. V was clipped by 0 bases and J by 0 bases; unmatched bases: 8. DNA of the CDR3: TGTGCTCTTGGGGAACTCGACCCCTTCCTACGGCACACCGATAAACTCATCTTT. Translated, it gives CALGELDPFLRHTDKLIF.

This clone was observed a few times. This DNA's translation and the protein TCRdb lists, from a much larger clone, do not match at residue 8, likely due to a read error; the protein shown is translated from the DNA. V gene TRDV1 combines with J gene TRDJ1; D is perhaps TRDD3 (6 bases). As TCRdb names no J gene, one was assigned here on the basis of a DNA match to germline. Germline CDR1 reads TSWWSYY; CDR2 reads QGS. The CDR3 loop spans 24 amino acids. Trimming pared 0 bases from V and 8 bases from J, leaving 43 bases between. Written as DNA, the CDR3 is TGTGCTCTTGGGGAACTTCGTAGGATCAATTTACTCCCCCCAATCGGTGGTGGGGGCACAAAACTCATCTTT. Translation gives CALGELRRINLLPPIGGGGTKLIF.

This clone has a handful of counts. Since a far larger clone is one base different, this is likely a read error. The sample contains more than one DNA sequence encoding this CDR3. The rearrangement uses TRDV2 and TRDJ1; tentative D call: TRDD3 (6 bases). As TCRdb names no J gene, one was assigned here on the basis of a DNA match to germline. Germline V gene data show CDR1 as GEAIGNYY and CDR2 as EKD. V dropped 0 bases and J dropped 0 bases, with 22 bases sitting between them. CDR3 size: 19 residues. The DNA for the CDR3 is TGTGCCTGTGACACCGTCGATGGGGGGTACCCGATTTACACCGATAAACTCATCTTT. Amino acids: CACDTVDGGYPIYTDKLIF.

This clone was picked up a small number of times. The protein given by TCRdb reflects a much larger clone and differs at residue 3 from this DNA's translation, likely from a read error; the protein shown is the DNA's translation. CDR3 coding DNA: TGTGCCCGTGACACCGTGATGCCTAATACTGGGGGATATGAGGGCGATAAACTCATCTTT. This codes for CARDTVMPNTGGYEGDKLIF. The rearrangement joins TRDV2 to TRDJ1; 11 nucleotides agree with TRDD3. In the absence of a J gene in TCRdb, the DNA was matched to germline to assign it here. Germline assignment: CDR1 GEAIGNYY and CDR2 EKD. The CDR3 sequence is 20 residues long.

Comments on this clone: A read error likely explains this, since a far larger clone differs by one base. Other DNA variants within this sample encode the same CDR3. This chain connects TRDV1 to TRDJ1; maybe TRDD3 (6 bases). Since TCRdb gives no J gene, matching the DNA to germline was used here to assign it. The CDR3 runs to 18 residues. Trimming cost V 2 bases and J 3 bases, with 22 bases left between them. Germline CDR1 and CDR2: TSWWSYY and QGS. This chain's CDR3 is CALGESPLYWGSSDKLIF. The CDR3 nucleotides read TGTGCTCTTGGGGAAAGCCCCCTGTATTGGGGGTCTTCCGATAAACTCATCTTT.

This clone occurred a few times. TCRdb records a much larger clone's protein for this DNA, with a difference at residue 27 that likely arises from a read error; the protein given is the translation of the DNA. The rearrangement links TRDV1 to TRDJ1; 11 bases are shared with TRDD3. The J gene is absent in TCRdb and was assigned here via DNA matching to germline. Per the germline V gene, CDR1 is TSWWSYY and CDR2 is QGS. The CDR3 totals 32 residues. V lost 0 bases, J lost 3 bases, and 51 bases stayed unmatched. CDR3 DNA: TGTGCTCTTGGGGAACTCGCAAAGCGAGTCCGTTCCAGCCGTAATGGTAGTGGGGGATACGTGTTAATGGACCGGTACGCCGATAAACTCATCTTT. Protein sequence: CALGELAKRVRSSRNGSGGYVLMDRYADKLIF.

This clone came up many times. The amino acid sequence in TCRdb belongs to a much larger clone and departs from this DNA's translation at residue 19, likely a sequencing read error; the sequence shown is translated from the DNA. V usage is TRDV1 and J usage is TRDJ1; D call uncertain. Germline CDR1 TSWWSYY, CDR2 QGS. The CDR3 is made up of 20 amino acids. The CDR3 DNA sequence: TGTGCTCTTGGGGAGCTGGTTTTTTTGTTACAAGGGGTCTACACCGATAAACTCACCTTT. Protein product: CALGELVFLLQGVYTDKLTF.

This clone was detected many times. V usage is TRDV1 and J usage is TRDJ1, with 13 bases matching TRDD3. The CDR3 extends over 19 amino acids. Germline V gene data show CDR1 as TSWWSYY and CDR2 as QGS. With 4 bases clipped from V and 3 bases from J, the junction kept 14 bases outside the gene matches. The CDR3 sequence: CALGGPRDTGGYEADKLIF. The CDR3 nucleotides are TGTGCTCTTGGGGGCCCGAGGGATACTGGGGGATACGAAGCCGATAAACTCATCTTT.

Worth noting for this clone: TCRdb assigns this DNA the protein of a much larger clone, which departs from its translation at residue 4; this likely reflects a read error, and the protein shown comes from translating the DNA. The chain recombines TRDV3 with TRDJ1, with TRDD3 matching 10 bases. Since TCRdb gives no J gene, matching the DNA to germline was used here to assign it. The V segment lost 1 base and the J segment 1 base; nucleotides outside the gene matches: 9. CDR1 is TVYSNPD and CDR2 is GDNSRS in the germline V gene (reference sequence). The CDR3 extends over 16 amino acids. The CDR3 loop reads CAFIFPWGIPTDKLIF. CDR3 DNA: TGTGCCTTTATCTTCCCTTGGGGGATACCCACCGATAAACTCATCTTT.

To note about this clone: A far larger clone lies a single base away; this is likely a read error. This specimen includes other DNA sequences encoding the same CDR3. J is TRDJ1 and V is TRDV1; D call uncertain. The J gene is not listed in TCRdb, so it was assigned here from a DNA match to germline. This CDR3 has 14 amino acids. Germline V CDR1 and CDR2: TSWWSYY, QGS. The CDR3 bases are TGTGCTCTCGGGGCCTTACCCGGAGGGCATAAACTCATCTTT. Its protein is CALGALPGGHKLIF.

A note on this clone: A far larger clone lies a single base away; this is likely a read error. Other nucleotide sequences in the sample specify the same CDR3. The J gene is TRDJ1, the V gene TRDV1; 13 bases are shared with TRDD3. TCRdb does not report a J gene; here it was assigned by matching the DNA to germline references. The CDR3 length is 19 residues. Germline CDR1 reads TSWWSYY; CDR2 reads QGS. The DNA of the CDR3 is TGCGCTCTTGGGGATCCGTGGTCGGGTACTGGGGGATACGGCGTAAAACTCATCTTT. It encodes CALGDPWSGTGGYGVKLIF.

This clone came up a few times. TCRdb lists the protein of a much larger clone for this DNA, which differs at residue 24, so this is likely a read error; the protein given here is translated from the DNA itself. The V gene corresponds to TRDV1; no J gene was called; the table's D call, TRDD3, has no DNA check behind it. This CDR3 region has 25 residues. Germline V gene sequence: CDR1 TSWWSYY, CDR2 QGS. The CDR3 bases are TGTGCTCTTGGGGAACTAGGGAAAGGGAGTGGCCTACTGTTACTGGGGATACTCCCGATCGATAAACTCACCTTT. This sequence encodes CALGELGKGSGLLLLGILPIDKLTF.

This clone was recorded many times. The chain joins TRDV1 to TRDJ1; maybe TRDD3 (8 bases). TCRdb is silent on the J gene; assignment here came from matching the DNA to germline. V lost 2 bases, J lost 1 base, and 38 bases lay in between. The CDR3 extends over 24 amino acids. The V gene's germline CDR1 is TSWWSYY and CDR2 QGS. The CDR3 sequence: CALGEIVRSLPRHWGMVFTDKLIF. CDR3 in DNA: TGTGCTCTTGGGGAAATCGTCCGGAGCCTTCCTCGTCATTGGGGGATGGTGTTCACCGATAAACTCATCTTT.

As for this clone: This DNA's translation and the protein TCRdb lists, from a much larger clone, do not match at residue 17, likely due to a read error; the protein shown is translated from the DNA. This chain links TRDV1 with TRDJ1; TRDD3 matches at 13 bases. The CDR3 runs 22 residues. V was pared by 2 bases and J by 3 bases, with 21 bases of the junction left unmatched. Germline V gives CDR1 TSWWSYY, CDR2 QGS. The CDR3 here is CALGERLVPRVTGGYAPDKLIF. DNA of the CDR3: TGTGCTCTTGGGGAAAGACTCGTCCCTCGGGTTACTGGGGGATACGCGCCCGATAAACTCATCTTT.